These T cell receptor beta chains were read from a single sample in a study of blood T cells in healthy people across ages. TCRdb reanalysed the 5' RACE reads using MiXCR and keeps one entry per CDR3 protein. This table holds approximately 730,000 distinct CDR3 sequences, 43% found once. Sequencing was done on a sample of blood. The receptors were sampled from a woman aged 55-75 years in good health. The CDR3 runs from the conserved cysteine through the conserved F or W. A D gene is named only where the DNA matches it firmly. Expanded clones get a size class; other rows say once, few or many, or leave the size out.

j_call	d_call	v_call	clone_size	cdr3_nt	cdr3_aa
TRBJ2-1	TRBD2	TRBV5-1	.	TGCGCCAGCAGCCCCCGTCTAGCGGGCGTTGATGAGCAGTTCTTC	CASSPRLAGVDEQFF
TRBJ2-5	.	TRBV20-1	many	TGCAGCGAAGGAACAGGGTCAGAGACCCAGTACTTC	CSEGTGSETQYF
TRBJ2-7	TRBD1	TRBV7-2	.	TGTGCCGGCAGCGTCCGGGACAGGTTTCACGAGCAGTACTTC	CAGSVRDRFHEQYF
TRBJ2-1	TRBD2	TRBV20-1	.	TGCAGTGCTAGAGATCCCCACCCCAGTAGCGGGAGCCCCTACAATGAGCAGTTCTTC	CSARDPHPSSGSPYNEQFF
TRBJ2-2	.	TRBV7-2	.	TGTGCCAGCAGCTTAGCGGGGCGCGGGAACACCGGGGAGCTGTTTTTT	CASSLAGRGNTGELFF
TRBJ1-6	.	TRBV7-8	.	TGTGCCAGCAGTAAGCAAGATTCACCCCTCCACTTT	CASSKQDSPLHF
TRBJ2-7	TRBD2	TRBV20-1	few	TGCAGTGCCGCCCGGCTAGCGGGGTTTTACGAGCAGTACTTC	CSAARLAGFYEQYF
TRBJ1-1	TRBD1	TRBV29-1	few	TGCAGCGTTGATAACAACAGGGGCGGTGGAGCTTTCTTT	CSVDNNRGGGAFF
TRBJ1-4	.	TRBV5-5	.	TGTGCCAGCAGCACCCCTGGGGGGAATAATGAAAAACTGTTTTTT	CASSTPGGNNEKLFF
TRBJ2-1	TRBD2	TRBV11-2	.	TGTGCCAGCAGCTTAGATGCGGAGACTAGCGGGAAGGATGAGCAGTTCTTC	CASSLDAETSGKDEQFF
TRBJ2-5	.	TRBV5-1	.	TGCGCCAGCAGATACTCGGCATTCGGGGCGCAAGAGACCCAGTACTTC	CASRYSAFGAQETQYF
TRBJ2-3	TRBD2	TRBV5-1	once	TGCGCCAGCAGCTTGGGGACTAGCGGGATGGCAGATACGCAGTATTTT	CASSLGTSGMADTQYF
TRBJ2-1	TRBD1	TRBV29-1	.	TGCAGCGCTGCCGCCTTCCGGGACAGGGTGGTTTCTGACGCTAACAATGAGCAGTTCTTC	CSAAAFRDRVVSDANNEQFF
TRBJ1-3	.	TRBV5-1	.	TGCGCCAGCAGCGTCCGAGGGGTTGCCGTTGACACCATATATTTT	CASSVRGVAVDTIYF
TRBJ2-2	TRBD2	TRBV24-1	.	TGTGCCACCAGTGACCGGACTAGCCCGGGGGACACCGGGGAGCTGTTTTTT	CATSDRTSPGDTGELFF
TRBJ1-1	.	TRBV11-1	.	TGTGCCAGCAGCGGCCCACAGGGTGCCACTGAAGCTTTCTTT	CASSGPQGATEAFF
TRBJ2-7	.	TRBV4-1	few	TGCGCCAGCAGCCAAGATGAAATGATCGCTGGAGGGACACCCTACGAGCAGTACTTC	CASSQDEMIAGGTPYEQYF
TRBJ2-1	.	TRBV6-2/TRBV6-3	many	TGTGCCACTTCGGACCAAGATACCAATGAGCAGTTCTTC	CATSDQDTNEQFF
TRBJ2-1	TRBD2	TRBV5-6	.	TGTGCCAGCAGCCCCGGGACTAGCGTTGGTGAGCAGTTCTTC	CASSPGTSVGEQFF
TRBJ1-2	.	TRBV20-1	.	TGCAGTGCTAAAGGCACGACCGTAGGGCTGGGGGACTATGGCTACACCTTC	CSAKGTTVGLGDYGYTF
TRBJ1-2	.	TRBV20-1	.	TGCAGTGCTAGAAGAGACAAGTCCTATGGCTACACCTTC	CSARRDKSYGYTF
TRBJ2-5	.	TRBV6-1	.	TGTGCCAGCAAGTTAGACGGGGGTCCGTACTTC	CASKLDGGPYF
TRBJ2-7	TRBD2	TRBV7-2	few	TGTGCCAGCAGCTTGAGGACTAGCGGGAGGGTAGAGTCCTACGAGCAGTACTTC	CASSLRTSGRVESYEQYF
TRBJ2-7	.	TRBV6-2/TRBV6-3	.	TGTGCCAGCAGTCACCCCAGCGGAATCCTCTACGAGCAGTACTTC	CASSHPSGILYEQYF
TRBJ1-2	TRBD1	TRBV7-9	few	TGTGCCACCGACATTTCGACAGGGACGGGCTACACCTTC	CATDISTGTGYTF
TRBJ2-2	TRBD2	TRBV5-1	few	TGCGCCAGCAGCCCCCTTGCGGGAGGTGGCACCGGGGAGCTGTTTTTT	CASSPLAGGGTGELFF
TRBJ1-2	.	TRBV6-1	.	TGTGCCAGCAGTGAATATTATGGGGGCAACTATGGCTACACCTTC	CASSEYYGGNYGYTF
TRBJ2-2	TRBD1	TRBV5-1	.	TGCGCCAGCAAGACCGGGACAGGGAACACCGGGGAGCTGTTTTTT	CASKTGTGNTGELFF
TRBJ2-1	TRBD2	TRBV20-1	.	TGCAGTGCTACCGGGACTAGTGACAATGAGCAGTTCTTC	CSATGTSDNEQFF
TRBJ2-5	.	TRBV11-2	.	TGTGCCAGCAGCTCGACTCGAAGAGGGCAAGAGACCCAGTACTTC	CASSSTRRGQETQYF
TRBJ2-3	.	TRBV28	.	TGTGCCAGCAGTTTAGAGGGAGGTTCTTTGCCAGATACGCAGTATTTT	CASSLEGGSLPDTQYF
TRBJ2-7	TRBD1	TRBV7-2	.	TGTGCCAGCAGCTCAAGGACAGGGGAAGGGGGCCAGTACTTC	CASSSRTGEGGQYF
TRBJ1-4	.	TRBV3-1	.	TGTGCCAGCAGGACGTCTGGGACGGGTGAAAAACTGTTTTTT	CASRTSGTGEKLFF
TRBJ2-1	.	TRBV20-1	few	TGCAGTGCTATTTTGGGGGTCTTAAGGAATGAGCAGTTCTTC	CSAILGVLRNEQFF
TRBJ1-5	.	TRBV27	.	TGTGCCAGCAGTTTGCGGAGGGCCAGCAATCAGCCCCAGCATTTT	CASSLRRASNQPQHF
TRBJ1-1	.	TRBV5-1	many	TGCGCCAGCAGCTTGGGATTCAGTAGATCCCTACCAATAAACACTGAAGCTTTCTTT	CASSLGFSRSLPINTEAFF
TRBJ1-4	.	TRBV27	.	TGTGCCAGCAGTGTACAGGGCCAGCCCCTTAATGAAAAACTGTTTTTT	CASSVQGQPLNEKLFF
TRBJ2-3	TRBD2	TRBV6-6	.	TGTGCCAGCAGTTGGGAGGGGTACACAGATACGCAGTATTTT	CASSWEGYTDTQYF
TRBJ2-7	TRBD2	TRBV5-1	few	TGCGCCAGCAGCTGGACTAGCGATAATGAGCAGTACTTC	CASSWTSDNEQYF
TRBJ2-1	TRBD2	TRBV9	few	TGTGCCAGCAGCGTAGGTGGGACTAGCGGGACTCAGTTCTTC	CASSVGGTSGTQFF
TRBJ1-2	TRBD1	TRBV12-3/TRBV12-4	.	TGTGCCAGCAGCACGACACAGGGGGCGGGTGGCTACACCTTC	CASSTTQGAGGYTF
TRBJ2-3	.	TRBV6-2/TRBV6-3	.	TGTGCCAGCAGTTACGGGCCGCACAGGAGTTTTACGCAGTATTTT	CASSYGPHRSFTQYF
TRBJ2-1	TRBD1	TRBV29-1	.	TGCAGCGTTGAAGATGGCCTTGACAGGGGGCGGAGAAATGAGCAGTTCTTC	CSVEDGLDRGRRNEQFF
TRBJ1-5	.	TRBV4-2	few	TGTGCCAGCAGCCAACGGGATCAGCCCCAGCATTTT	CASSQRDQPQHF
TRBJ1-5	TRBD1	TRBV2	once	TGTGCCAGCAGTCAGGGGGGGGCTGCTCAGCCCCAGCATTTT	CASSQGGAAQPQHF
TRBJ1-1	.	TRBV27	once	TGTGCCAGCAGTTTGTCTCAGGCGGGCTTGAAAGAAGCTTTCTTT	CASSLSQAGLKEAFF
TRBJ2-5	TRBD2	TRBV24-1	few	TGTGCCACCTCCCGTGCGGGAGGGGAGACCCAGTACTTC	CATSRAGGETQYF
TRBJ2-7	.	TRBV29-1	many	TGCAGCGTTGTAGTTTCCTCCTACGAGCAGTACTTC	CSVVVSSYEQYF
TRBJ2-7	TRBD2	TRBV20-1	.	TGCAGTGCTAGAGATCTATTAGCGGGGATTGGGACCCACGAGCAGTACTTC	CSARDLLAGIGTHEQYF
TRBJ2-4	TRBD2	TRBV14	.	TGTGCCAGCAGCCCAGCGGGGGGGCTAAGGGAGCAGTACTTC	CASSPAGGLREQYF
TRBJ1-5	TRBD1	TRBV11-2	few	TGTGCCAGCAGTCCACCACGGGGGACAGGGGGAGGCAATCAGCCCCAGCATTTT	CASSPPRGTGGGNQPQHF
TRBJ2-7	TRBD1	TRBV3-1	.	TGTGCCAGCAGCGGGAGTGGGACAGGGGACAATGAGCAGTACTTC	CASSGSGTGDNEQYF
TRBJ2-1	.	TRBV12-3/TRBV12-4	few	TGTGCCAGCAGTATTCAGGGGAGGAACAATGAGCAGTTCTTC	CASSIQGRNNEQFF
TRBJ2-3	.	TRBV24-1	.	TGTGCCACCAGTGACCCCGGACAGAGCACAGATACGCAGTATTTT	CATSDPGQSTDTQYF
TRBJ2-1	TRBD2	TRBV2	.	TGTGCCAGCAGTGAGACTAGCGGGTTTAATGAGCAGTTCTTC	CASSETSGFNEQFF